What follows are 22 T cell receptor beta chains derived from one specimen sequenced in a study of CD8 T cells in ankylosing spondylitis. From the 5' RACE reads, TCRdb called clonotypes with MiXCR, one entry per CDR3 protein. The repertoire has a few hundred thousand distinct CDR3 sequences, about 10% of them found once; the top ten carry roughly 6.8%. Sequenced: blood, either unsorted or a sorted T cell fraction (not recorded which). The receptors were gathered from a male donor with ankylosing spondylitis or in good health (not recorded which).

The chain is built from TRBV10-3 and TRBJ2-5; 9 positions agree with TRBD1. The CDR3 runs 14 residues. Germline trimming cut 4 bases from V and 2 bases from J; bases unmatched to any gene: 2. From germline, CDR1 is ENHRY and CDR2 SYGVKD. In DNA, the CDR3 is TGTGCCATCAGTGTCGGACAGGGGCAAGAGACCCAGTACTTC. Translated: CAISVGQGQETQYF.

This clonotype appeared many times. CDR3 sequence (DNA): TGCGCCAGCAGACCCCTAGCGGGGGGTACCAATGAGCAGTTCTTC. The encoded protein is CASRPLAGGTNEQFF. The V gene is TRBV5-1, the J gene TRBJ2-1, with 11 bases matching TRBD2. CDR3 length equals 15 residues. The V gene end was trimmed by 5 bases and the J gene end by 6 bases; junction bases not matched to a gene: 7. Germline CDR1 SGHRS, CDR2 YFSETQ.

V usage is TRBV7-8 and J usage is TRBJ2-3; D may be TRBD2 (6 bases). In germline, CDR1 is SGHVS, CDR2 FQNEAQ. There are 14 residues in the CDR3. Trimming removed 3 bases from V and 5 bases from J, with 12 bases in between. In nucleotides, the CDR3 is TGTGCCAGCAGCTTGGAGGGAGTGATAGATACGCAGTATTTT. As protein: CASSLEGVIDTQYF.

This clonotype was seen many times. V and J are TRBV5-1 and TRBJ2-2; D is unresolved. The CDR3 contains 15 residues. CDR1 is SGHRS and CDR2 is YFSETQ in the germline V gene. CDR3 amino acids: CASNTVIGLPGELFF. The CDR3 DNA sequence: TGCGCTTCAAATACCGTTATCGGGCTACCCGGGGAGCTGTTTTTT.

The sample holds many counts of this clonotype. J is TRBJ2-5 and V is TRBV12-3 or TRBV12-4; no clear D gene. This CDR3 has 11 amino acids. V lost 8 bases and J lost 0, with 4 bases in between. CDR3 nucleotides: TGTGCCAGCCTGGACCAAGAGACCCAGTACTTC. This encodes CASLDQETQYF.

This clonotype occurred many times. This sequence joins TRBV7-8 and TRBJ2-1, with 7 bases aligning to TRBD1. Trimming removed 5 bases from V and 3 bases from J; junction bases left unmatched: 4. CDR3 length: 14 residues. Germline V gives CDR1 SGHVS, CDR2 FQNEAQ. CDR3 nucleotides: TGTGCCAGCAGCCGCCGACAGGGCTACAATGAGCAGTTCTTC. Its protein is CASSRRQGYNEQFF.

This rearrangement joins TRBV20-1 to TRBJ1-2; unclear D gene. The CDR3 sequence is 14 residues long. Trimming removed 4 bases at V and 4 bases at J, with 16 bases between. Looked up from germline, CDR1 is DFQATT and CDR2 is SNEGSKA (reference sequence). CDR3 region: CSANQLDKVYGYTF. Here the CDR3 DNA reads TGCAGTGCTAATCAGCTCGACAAGGTCTATGGCTACACCTTC.

This clonotype was counted only a few times. V usage is TRBV20-1 and J usage is TRBJ2-6, with D possibly being TRBD1 (6 bases). Germline-derived CDR1 and CDR2 are DFQATT and SNEGSKA (reference sequence). The germline V and J ends were trimmed by 5 bases and 0 bases, with 20 bases remaining between them. The CDR3 is 18 residues long. The DNA of the CDR3 is TGCAGTGCTCCGCAACAGGGCGTTCGAACCTCTGGGGCCAACGTCCTGACTTTC. Protein: CSAPQQGVRTSGANVLTF.

Here the CDR3 reads CASSLFPPGLLPLHF. The DNA of the CDR3 is TGTGCCAGCAGTTTATTTCCCCCAGGCTTATTACCCCTCCACTTT. The rearrangement joins TRBV28 to TRBJ1-6, with D hard to call. The length of the CDR3 is 15 residues. The V end was cut by 1 base, the J end by 12 bases, with 16 bases between. The germline gives CDR1 MDHEN, CDR2 SYDVKM.

This clonotype came up a few times. V is TRBV30 and J is TRBJ1-6; TRBD1 matches 10 bases. Germline CDR1 GTSNPN, CDR2 SVGIG (reference sequence). The J segment lost 9 bases and the V segment lost 8 bases, leaving 7 bases of the junction unmatched. This CDR3 has 13 amino acids. DNA of the CDR3: TGTGCCATTGAGGACAGGGGGAGTTCACCCCTCCACTTT. Protein: CAIEDRGSSPLHF.

This clonotype was observed a few times. The chain recombines TRBV3-1 with TRBJ1-2; perhaps TRBD1 as D (6 bases). The V gene lost 0 bases and the J gene lost 10 bases, with 12 bases spanning the gap. Germline V CDR1 and CDR2: LGHDT, YNNKEL (reference sequence). The CDR3 totals 13 residues. The CDR3 DNA reads TGTGCCAGCAGCCAAGAACGGGGGCGCGACTACACCTTC. It is translated as CASSQERGRDYTF.

This clonotype occurred many times. The chain has TRBV5-6 and TRBJ2-7, with D perhaps TRBD1 (5 bases). The CDR3 runs to 13 residues. The germline V and J ends were trimmed by 1 base and 4 bases, with 9 bases remaining between them. Germline CDR1 SGHDT, CDR2 YYEEEE. Here the CDR3 reads CASSLQQGYEQYF. CDR3 bases: TGTGCCAGCAGCTTGCAGCAGGGATACGAGCAGTACTTC. Based on the CDR3 plus reference TRBV5-6 and TRBJ2-7, the full variable domain is DAGVTQSPTHLIKTRGQQVTLRCSPKSGHDTVSWYQQALGQGPQFIFQYYEEEERQRGNFPDRFSGHQFPNYSSELNVNALLLGDSALYLCASSLQQGYEQYFGPGTRLTVT.

The sample holds many counts of this clonotype. The chain has TRBV5-1 and TRBJ1-5, with D tentatively TRBD1 (5 bases). V was clipped by 7 bases and J by 4 bases, with 18 bases between them. The CDR3 extends over 15 amino acids. Germline CDR1 SGHRS, CDR2 YFSETQ. CDR3: CASSFNGAANQPQHF. CDR3 DNA: TGCGCCAGCTCTTTCAACGGGGCGGCAAATCAGCCCCAGCATTTT. Together with reference TRBV5-1 and TRBJ1-5, the CDR3 gives the full variable domain: KAGVTQTPRYLIKTRGQQVTLSCSPISGHRSVSWYQQTPGQGLQFLFEYFSETQRNKGNFPGRFSGRQFSNSRSEMNVSTLELGDSALYLCASSFNGAANQPQHFGDGTRLSIL.

This clonotype was found a few times. The chain couples TRBV2 to TRBJ2-7; possible D gene TRBD1, 5 bases. The CDR3 is 13 residues long. Germline CDR1 reads SNHLY; CDR2 reads FYNNEI. V lost 6 bases and J 6 bases, leaving 15 bases between the germline ends. CDR3 nucleotide sequence: TGTGCCAGCAGCTGTGGGGCTTCTTGCGAGCAGTACTTC. Translation: CASSCGASCEQYF.

This chain connects TRBV6-6 to TRBJ2-5; tentatively, D is TRBD1 or TRBD2 (5 bases each). Germline CDR1 is MNHNY and CDR2 is SVGAGI (reference sequence). This CDR3 has 18 amino acids. Deletions cut 0 bases from V and 5 bases from J, with 22 bases between. In nucleotides, the CDR3 is TGTGCCAGCAGTTACTCGAAAAGGGACCCCCTCCGGTCCGAGACCCAGTACTTC. The encoded protein is CASSYSKRDPLRSETQYF.

The CDR3 region has the DNA TGTGCCAGCAGCCGTCGGGGACCCCCCGAACTACTGGGCTACACCTTC. This sequence encodes CASSRRGPPELLGYTF. The V call is TRBV12-3 or TRBV12-4, the J call TRBJ1-2, with D possibly TRBD1 on 5 matching bases. The germline V and J ends were trimmed by 6 bases and 8 bases, with 25 bases remaining between them. This CDR3 is built from 16 residues.

This clonotype was counted only a few times. This chain links TRBV29-1 with TRBJ2-1; 10 positions agree with TRBD1. There are 13 residues in the CDR3. V was clipped by 7 bases and J by 8 bases; unmatched bases: 8. The germline gives CDR1 SQVTM, CDR2 ANQGSEA. Here the CDR3 reads CSASDRGLDEQFF. CDR3 bases: TGCAGCGCCTCGGACAGGGGGTTGGATGAGCAGTTCTTC.

This chain links TRBV7-8 with TRBJ1-2; 8 bases align to TRBD1. Germline V lookup: CDR1 SGHVS, CDR2 FQNEAQ. Losses at the gene ends were 2 bases for V and 2 bases for J; bases not matched to a gene: 13. This CDR3 has 18 residues. This chain's CDR3 is CASSLTITRDRLNYGYTF. DNA for the CDR3: TGTGCCAGCAGCTTAACTATCACCCGGGACAGGCTAAACTATGGCTACACCTTC.

This clonotype was seen repeatedly, ten times or more. This sequence joins TRBV3-1 and TRBJ2-1, with 7 bases identical to TRBD2. This CDR3 contains 20 residues. Germline CDR1 is LGHDT and CDR2 is YNNKEL (reference sequence). The J segment lost 8 bases and the V segment lost 1 base, leaving 23 bases of the junction unmatched. The CDR3 loop is CASSQGTSVTLLSYRYEQFF. The CDR3 DNA is TGTGCCAGCAGCCAAGGCACTAGCGTGACATTGTTATCGTATAGATATGAGCAGTTCTTC.

This clonotype has a count of ten or more. The chain links TRBV3-1 to TRBJ2-7; D tentatively fits TRBD1 or TRBD2 (6 bases each). In germline, CDR1 is LGHDT, CDR2 YNNKEL (reference sequence). V lost 4 bases and J lost 3, with 13 bases in between. The CDR3 covers 14 residues. For the CDR3, the DNA is TGTGCCAGCAGCCCTTTGGGGGGCGACTACGAGCAGTACTTC. Protein: CASSPLGGDYEQYF.

This clonotype showed up many times. As DNA, the CDR3 is TGTGCCAGCAGTTTCGGGACAAGTGGGGATGAGCAGTTCTTC. It codes for CASSFGTSGDEQFF. V is TRBV6-5 and J is TRBJ2-1, with D possibly matching TRBD1 (6 bases). The CDR3 covers 14 residues. The V end lost 4 bases, the J end lost 8 bases, and 15 bases lay between the germline ends. In germline, CDR1 is MNHEY, CDR2 SVGAGI.

This clonotype was observed many times. The genes are TRBV7-9 and TRBJ1-1, with TRBD1 matching 7 bases. CDR3 size: 15 residues. Germline CDR1 is SEHNR and CDR2 is FQNEAQ (reference sequence). With V trimmed by 3 bases and J by 1 base, 5 bases remained unmatched. CDR3 residues: CASSLRTGANTEAFF. Written as DNA, the CDR3 is TGTGCCAGCAGCTTGCGGACAGGTGCGAACACTGAAGCTTTCTTT.